This passage covers 10 T cell receptor beta chains from one sample sequenced in a study of shared clonotypes between healthy human individuals. Profiling relied on immunoSEQ multiplex PCR, and the TCRdb table lists in-frame clones only, not all of them. This sample has roughly 2 million clones; approximately 95% occur once, and the top ten carry 0.1% to 0.15%. The sequencing sample was made of naive CD4+ T cells sorted from blood. Subset indicated: CD45RA+ positively selected. Source of these receptors: a man aged 18-30 years in good health.

The rearrangement links TRBV30 to TRBJ1-2; D remains unclear. The length of the CDR3 is 12 residues. Germline V gene data show CDR1 as GTSNPN and CDR2 as SVGIG (reference sequence). With 1 base removed from V and 5 bases from J, the gap between germline ends came to 8 bases. For the CDR3, the DNA is TGTGCCTGGAGTGGAAAGGGTTATGGCTACACCTTC. Amino acid sequence: CAWSGKGYGYTF.

The rearrangement uses TRBV29-1 and TRBJ1-2; possible D gene TRBD1, 5 bases. Trimming pared 5 bases from V and 13 bases from J, leaving 17 bases between. The germline V gene encodes CDR1 SQVTM and CDR2 ANQGSEA. This CDR3 is built from 11 residues. The CDR3 loop is CSVRRGEISTF. For the CDR3, the DNA is TGCAGCGTTCGACGGGGGGAAATAAGCACCTTC. Filled out from reference TRBV29-1 and TRBJ1-2, the complete variable domain reads SAVISQKPSRDICQRGTSLTIQCQVDSQVTMMFWYRQQPGQSLTLIATANQGSEATYESGFVIDKFPISRPNLTFSTLTVSNMSPEDSSIYLCSVRRGEISTFGSGTRLTVV.

The gene calls are TRBV5-1 and TRBJ1-1; 7 bases are a match to TRBD1. Per germline, CDR1 SGHRS and CDR2 YFSETQ. This CDR3 spans 14 amino acids. V lost 4 bases to trimming and J lost 4 bases; unmatched junction nucleotides: 7. This CDR3 is CASSILQGRTEAFF. In DNA, the CDR3 is TGCGCCAGCAGCATCCTACAGGGGCGCACTGAAGCTTTCTTT. The full variable domain, completed using reference TRBV5-1 and TRBJ1-1, is KAGVTQTPRYLIKTRGQQVTLSCSPISGHRSVSWYQQTPGQGLQFLFEYFSETQRNKGNFPGRFSGRQFSNSRSEMNVSTLELGDSALYLCASSILQGRTEAFFGQGTRLTVV.

This clone was counted once. The chain combines TRBV10-3 with TRBJ2-7; D unresolved. V lost 6 bases and J lost 2, with 17 bases in between. In germline, CDR1 is ENHRY, CDR2 SYGVKD. This CDR3 is 15 amino acids long. The CDR3 region is CAISFSTLLPYEQYF. The CDR3 bases are TGTGCCATCAGCTTCTCGACTTTACTCCCCTACGAGCAGTACTTC.

The CDR3 DNA reads TGTGCCAGCAGTTCCACACTAGCGGGGTCCTACAATGAGCAGTTCTTC. Protein sequence: CASSSTLAGSYNEQFF. V gene TRBV6-5 combines with J gene TRBJ2-1, with TRBD2 identical over 10 bases. The CDR3 totals 16 residues. Germline trimming cut 4 bases from V and 1 base from J; bases unmatched to any gene: 4. CDR1 and CDR2 (germline): MNHEY, SVGAGI.

The chain combines TRBV18 with TRBJ2-2; 9 bases line up with TRBD1. J gave up 1 base and V 0 bases, and 6 bases lay outside the gene matches. Germline-derived CDR1 and CDR2 are KGHSH and LQKENI. There are 18 residues in the CDR3. Written as DNA, the CDR3 is TGTGCCAGCTCACCACCGGGCGGGACAGGGTTGAACACCGGGGAGCTGTTTTTT. Translated, it gives CASSPPGGTGLNTGELFF.

V gene TRBV7-2 combines with J gene TRBJ2-7, with 8 bases identical to TRBD2. Germline CDR1 and CDR2: SGHTA and FQGNSA. CDR3 length: 15 residues. The junction had 10 bases not matched to a gene; V was cut back by 6 bases and J by 3 bases. Here the CDR3 reads CASRRAGVGFYEQYF. CDR3 nucleotide sequence: TGTGCCAGCAGACGAGCGGGAGTCGGTTTCTACGAGCAGTACTTC.

The rearrangement uses TRBV10-2 and TRBJ1-1, with TRBD1 as a possible D gene (5 bases). This CDR3 spans 14 amino acids. CDR1 and CDR2 from the germline V gene are WSHSY and SAAADI. With 7 bases removed from V and 0 bases from J, the gap between germline ends came to 12 bases. In DNA, the CDR3 is TGCGCCAGCACCCTGACAGTTATGAACACTGAAGCTTTCTTT. It translates to CASTLTVMNTEAFF.

The chain joins TRBV30 to TRBJ2-7; no reliable D call. The CDR3 totals 14 residues. Germline loops: CDR1 GTSNPN, CDR2 SVGIG (reference sequence). The V and J ends lost 0 bases and 4 bases respectively, with 13 bases between them. The CDR3 DNA is TGTGCCTGGAGTGTACCCGCGCGTAGATACGAGCAGTACTTC. This translates into CAWSVPARRYEQYF.

The rearrangement joins TRBV6-6 to TRBJ2-2; TRBD2 is a possible D gene (5 bases). The CDR3 has 15 residues. V was clipped by 10 bases and J by 5 bases, with 20 bases between them. The germline V gene has CDR1 MNHNY and CDR2 SVGAGI (reference sequence). The CDR3 bases are TGTGCCATCGACCCCCGGGATCAAGGGACCGGGGAGCTGTTTTTT. The encoded protein is CAIDPRDQGTGELFF.